A single sample is the source of the 21 T cell receptor beta chains below, sequenced in a study of blood T cell repertoires in COVID-19 (dated by TCRdb to 2018 to 2021). The library relied on the immunoSEQ multiplex PCR assay. The source is immuneACCESS, and TCRdb retained only in-frame sequences with V and J called. Part of the clones is not carried over; for the studies checked, unresolved V genes explain less than half of this, and the remainder is unexplained. The sample yields approximately 480,000 clones; 87% were counted once. Under 0.85% of the sample comes from the top ten. Material for sequencing was PBMCs or T cells enriched from blood (not recorded which). The receptors come from a woman younger than 30 who had recovered from COVID-19.

This clone was counted once. The rearrangement links TRBV30 to TRBJ1-1, with TRBD1 as a possible D gene (5 bases). Looked up from germline, CDR1 is GTSNPN and CDR2 is SVGIG (reference sequence). The CDR3 runs to 14 residues. The ends were cut back, 2 bases at V and 3 bases at J, with 13 bases in the middle. The CDR3 nucleotides read TGTGCCTGGAGTCGCAGGGAGGGCGACACTGAAGCTTTCTTT. Protein product: CAWSRREGDTEAFF. The complete variable domain, with remaining parts taken from reference TRBV30 and TRBJ1-1, reads SQTIHQWPATLVQPVGSPLSLECTVEGTSNPNLYWYRQAAGRGLQLLFYSVGIGQISSEVPQNLSASRPQDRQFILSSKKLLLSDSGFYLCAWSRREGDTEAFFGQGTRLTVV.

The table lists this clone with a few counts. The J gene is TRBJ2-7, the V gene TRBV29-1; 7 nucleotides match TRBD1. Per the germline V gene, CDR1 is SQVTM and CDR2 is ANQGSEA. The CDR3 covers 15 residues. Trimming at V came to 6 bases and at J to 6 bases, leaving 17 bases not matched to a gene. The CDR3: CSVRGAGTATLEQYF. CDR3 coding DNA: TGCAGCGTGAGGGGAGCCGGGACAGCGACTCTCGAGCAGTACTTC.

This chain connects TRBV7-7 to TRBJ1-1; the match to TRBD1 covers 7 bases. CDR1 and CDR2 from the germline V gene are SSHAT and FNYEAQ (reference sequence). J was trimmed by 1 base and V by 0 bases; bases with no gene match: 8. The CDR3 is made up of 17 amino acids. For the CDR3, the DNA is TGTGCCAGCAGCTTAGCCCCCCAGACAGGGAGGAACACTGAAGCTTTCTTT. It specifies CASSLAPQTGRNTEAFF.

This sequence joins TRBV30 and TRBJ1-4; the match to TRBD1 covers 7 bases. The germline V gene has CDR1 GTSNPN and CDR2 SVGIG (reference sequence). CDR3 length: 14 amino acids. The trim removed 4 bases at V and 5 bases at J, leaving 7 bases unmatched. DNA of the CDR3: TGTGCCTGGACGGGAGGGACAGAAAATGAAAAACTGTTTTTT. It encodes CAWTGGTENEKLFF.

This clone showed up just a few times. The genes are TRBV27 and TRBJ1-6; 8 bases map to TRBD1. V shed 5 bases, J shed 8 bases, and the junction held 8 bases outside the gene matches. The CDR3 covers 15 residues. Germline-derived CDR1 and CDR2 are MNHEY and SMNVEV (reference sequence). The CDR3 region is CASSPGQGRDSPLHF. The CDR3 nucleotides are TGTGCCAGCAGTCCCGGACAGGGAAGGGATTCACCCCTCCACTTT.

J is TRBJ2-1 and V is TRBV30; 11 bases are shared with TRBD2. From germline, CDR1 is GTSNPN and CDR2 SVGIG (reference sequence). V dropped 4 bases and J dropped 9; count of bases not matched to a gene: 8. The CDR3 covers 14 residues. This CDR3 is CAWNSVGLAGEQFF. The CDR3 DNA reads as TGTGCCTGGAATTCTGTCGGACTAGCGGGTGAGCAGTTCTTC. The variable domain in full, completed from reference TRBV30 and TRBJ2-1, reads SQTIHQWPATLVQPVGSPLSLECTVEGTSNPNLYWYRQAAGRGLQLLFYSVGIGQISSEVPQNLSASRPQDRQFILSSKKLLLSDSGFYLCAWNSVGLAGEQFFGPGTRLTVL.

The genes are TRBV16 and TRBJ1-1; 10 bases map to TRBD1. The CDR3 runs 13 residues. Germline V lookup: CDR1 KGHSY, CDR2 FQNENV. V was clipped by 4 bases and J by 6 bases; unmatched bases: 2. In DNA, the CDR3 is TGTGCCAGCAGCCGACAGGGGGCCGCTGAAGCTTTCTTT. It translates to CASSRQGAAEAFF.

V is TRBV4-1 and J is TRBJ2-5; 8 nucleotides line up with TRBD2. The CDR3 loop spans 15 amino acids. V lost 2 bases to trimming and J lost 5 bases; unmatched junction nucleotides: 7. Germline CDR1 reads MGHRA; CDR2 reads YSYEKL. CDR3 sequence reads: CASSQLGLAGETQYF. The CDR3, as DNA: TGCGCCAGCAGCCAACTTGGACTAGCAGGGGAGACCCAGTACTTC.

The J gene is TRBJ1-5, the V gene TRBV24-1, with 9 bases that match TRBD1. Germline CDR1 reads KGHDR; CDR2 reads SFDVKD. This CDR3 region has 14 residues. V dropped 10 bases and J dropped 3; count of bases not matched to a gene: 6. The CDR3 loop is CATVGDRVNQPQHF. Written as DNA, the CDR3 is TGTGCCACTGTGGGGGACAGGGTCAATCAGCCCCAGCATTTT.

In its sample, this clone was seen once. This chain connects TRBV14 to TRBJ2-1; maybe TRBD2 (5 bases). This CDR3 contains 15 residues. V lost 4 bases and J lost 3, with 13 bases in between. Looked up from germline, CDR1 is SGHDN and CDR2 is FVKESK. In DNA form, the CDR3 reads TGTGCCAGCAGCCCCGGGGAGCGGCTCTACAATGAGCAGTTCTTC. As protein: CASSPGERLYNEQFF.

The rearrangement uses TRBV5-1 and TRBJ1-5; no firm D call. V was clipped by 2 bases and J by 2 bases, with 11 bases between them. There are 15 residues in the CDR3. Looked up from germline, CDR1 is SGHRS and CDR2 is YFSETQ. In DNA, the CDR3 is TGCGCCAGCAGCTTAGGAGGGATGGGCAATCAGCCCCAGCATTTT. Residues: CASSLGGMGNQPQHF.

V usage is TRBV9 and J usage is TRBJ1-2, with D possibly TRBD1 on 5 matching bases. The CDR3 runs to 15 residues. V gave up 4 bases and J gave up 4 bases, with 17 bases separating them. Germline CDR1 is SGDLS and CDR2 is YYNGEE. The CDR3 DNA reads as TGTGCCAGCAGCCCGAGCTCGACAGCTACCTATGGCTACACCTTC. This encodes CASSPSSTATYGYTF.

The genes are TRBV7-8 and TRBJ1-5; D remains unclear. Germline values: CDR1 SGHVS, CDR2 FQNEAQ. V was shortened by 5 bases and J by 11 bases, with 13 bases between the two germline ends. The CDR3 length is 12 residues. CDR3 DNA: TGTGCCAGCAGCCCCCTACGGGGAGCCCAGCATTTT. It is translated as CASSPLRGAQHF.

V and J are TRBV6-5 and TRBJ1-6, with D possibly TRBD1 on 6 matching bases. Deletions cut 4 bases from V and 8 bases from J, with 12 bases between. Germline CDR1 is MNHEY and CDR2 is SVGAGI. The CDR3 is 14 residues long. The CDR3: CASSLSTGYSPLHF. The CDR3 nucleotides are TGTGCCAGCAGTTTATCGACAGGTTATTCACCCCTCCACTTT.

The chain combines TRBV7-2 with TRBJ2-3, with 8 bases fitting TRBD2. The V gene end was trimmed by 5 bases and the J gene end by 1 base; junction bases not matched to a gene: 14. CDR1 and CDR2 (germline): SGHTA, FQGNSA. This CDR3 has 18 residues. The CDR3 bases are TGTGCCAGCAGCCCCCTAGGTAGTCGGCGGGGGGGCACAGATACGCAGTATTTT. It encodes CASSPLGSRRGGTDTQYF.

By sample share, this clone is medium-sized. This chain connects TRBV2 to TRBJ2-1; TRBD2 might be the D (5 bases). V dropped 3 bases and J dropped 5 bases, with 11 bases sitting between them. The CDR3 spans 14 residues. The germline V gene encodes CDR1 SNHLY and CDR2 FYNNEI. CDR3 nucleotides: TGTGCCAGCAGTGATGAGGGAAGCCACAATGAGCAGTTCTTC. It yields the protein CASSDEGSHNEQFF.

The genes are TRBV20-1 and TRBJ1-5, with a tentative D call TRBD1 (6 bases). There are 18 residues in the CDR3. V shed 3 bases and J shed 0 bases, with 21 bases lying between them. Germline values: CDR1 DFQATT, CDR2 SNEGSKA (reference sequence). This CDR3 reads CSASDLRGWKDSNQPQHF. The DNA of the CDR3 is TGCAGTGCTAGTGATCTTAGGGGGTGGAAGGATAGCAATCAGCCCCAGCATTTT.

This chain uses TRBV7-9 with TRBJ1-1; D not certain. Germline V gene data show CDR1 as SEHNR and CDR2 as FQNEAQ (reference sequence). Trimming removed 5 bases at V and 3 bases at J, with 13 bases between. This CDR3 comprises 14 residues. The CDR3 loop reads CASSLGGQDTEAFF. The CDR3 coding sequence is TGTGCCAGCAGCCTCGGAGGGCAGGACACTGAAGCTTTCTTT.

The rearrangement links TRBV6-5 to TRBJ1-2; D is perhaps TRBD1 (5 bases). The CDR3 is 14 amino acids. Germline values: CDR1 MNHEY, CDR2 SVGAGI. V dropped 6 bases and J dropped 4 bases, with 15 bases sitting between them. The CDR3 here is CASRRQSRSYGYTF. CDR3 in DNA: TGTGCCAGCAGACGACAGTCTCGCTCCTATGGCTACACCTTC.

The J gene is TRBJ1-1, the V gene TRBV6-1; D not certain. This CDR3 spans 13 amino acids. From germline, CDR1 is MNHNS and CDR2 SASEGT. Trimming shortened V by 2 bases and J by 6 bases, and 10 bases separated the two germline ends. In DNA form, the CDR3 reads TGTGCCAGCAGTGAATCGGTCGTCGCTGAAGCTTTCTTT. It yields the protein CASSESVVAEAFF.

The chain uses TRBV6-5 and TRBJ1-5; the D is unclear. V lost 2 bases to trimming and J lost 3 bases, with 8 bases between them. The CDR3 spans 14 residues. Germline loops: CDR1 MNHEY, CDR2 SVGAGI. CDR3 in DNA: TGTGCCAGCAGTTACGAGGCTTACAATCAGCCCCAGCATTTT. It specifies CASSYEAYNQPQHF.